This TCR beta chain emerged from a study of blood T cell repertoires in COVID-19. Study in general: Researchers got acute and convalescent COVID-19 samples from the United States, Italy and Spain. From T cells, B-cell-depleted T cells, or PBMCs came the material, which was cDNA or gDNA.

Study processing details: The assay estimated nucleated cells by amplifying reference gene primers. Clones were read by immunoSEQ multiplex PCR, and TCRdb kept only the in-frame ones, dropping some. V, J and clone size derive from that table, while D and trimming were established from the DNA sequence. The data show roughly 110,000 clones, roughly 91% seen once. This CDR3 contains 16 residues. With 1 base removed from V and 7 bases from J, the gap between germline ends came to 19 bases. Per the germline V gene, CDR1 is LGHNA and CDR2 is YSLEER. A single count supports this clone. The chain uses TRBV4-3 and TRBJ1-2, with D unclear. The sample comprised peripheral blood. The sequence derives from a human donor with acute or convalescent COVID-19. The donor label of this sample is uncertain. CDR3 amino acids: CASSQADAEGTGGYTF. In DNA form, the CDR3 reads TGCGCCAGCAGCCAAGCCGACGCGGAGGGTACGGGTGGCTACACCTTC.